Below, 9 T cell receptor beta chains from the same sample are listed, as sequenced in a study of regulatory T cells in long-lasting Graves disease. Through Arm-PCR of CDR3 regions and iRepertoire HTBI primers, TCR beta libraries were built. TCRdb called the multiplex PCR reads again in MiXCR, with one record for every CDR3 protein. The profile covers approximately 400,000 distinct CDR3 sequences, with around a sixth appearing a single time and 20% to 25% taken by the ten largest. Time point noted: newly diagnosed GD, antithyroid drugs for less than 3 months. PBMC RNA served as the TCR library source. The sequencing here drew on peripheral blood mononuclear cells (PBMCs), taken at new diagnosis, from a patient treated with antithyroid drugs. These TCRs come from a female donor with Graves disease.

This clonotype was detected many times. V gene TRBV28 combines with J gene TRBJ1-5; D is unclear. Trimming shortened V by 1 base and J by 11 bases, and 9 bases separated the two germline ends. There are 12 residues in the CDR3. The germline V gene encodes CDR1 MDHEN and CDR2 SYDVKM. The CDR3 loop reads CASSLYEWTQHF. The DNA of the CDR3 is TGTGCCAGCAGTTTATACGAGTGGACCCAGCATTTT.

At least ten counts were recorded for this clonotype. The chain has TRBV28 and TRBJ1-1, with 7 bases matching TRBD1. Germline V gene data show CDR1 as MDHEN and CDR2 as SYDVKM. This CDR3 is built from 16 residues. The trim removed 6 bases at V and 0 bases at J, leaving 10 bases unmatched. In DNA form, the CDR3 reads TGTGCCAGCAGGCTTTCGGGACAGACCTTGAACACTGAAGCTTTCTTT. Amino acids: CASRLSGQTLNTEAFF.

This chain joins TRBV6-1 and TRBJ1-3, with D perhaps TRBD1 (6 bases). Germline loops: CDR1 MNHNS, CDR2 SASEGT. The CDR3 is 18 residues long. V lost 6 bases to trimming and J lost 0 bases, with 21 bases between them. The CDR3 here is CASRGGVKGGGSGNTIYF. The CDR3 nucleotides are TGTGCCAGCAGGGGTGGCGTAAAGGGGGGAGGCTCTGGAAACACCATATATTTT.

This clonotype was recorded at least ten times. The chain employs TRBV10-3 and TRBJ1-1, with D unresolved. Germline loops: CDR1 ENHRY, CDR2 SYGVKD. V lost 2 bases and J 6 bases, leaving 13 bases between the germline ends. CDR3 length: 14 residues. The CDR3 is CAISEGSHPAEAFF. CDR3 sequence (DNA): TGTGCCATCAGTGAGGGAAGCCACCCCGCTGAAGCTTTCTTT.

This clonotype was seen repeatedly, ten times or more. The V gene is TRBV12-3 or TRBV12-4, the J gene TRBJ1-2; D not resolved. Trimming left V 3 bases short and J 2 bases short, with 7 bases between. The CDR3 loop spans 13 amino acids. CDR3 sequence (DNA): TGTGCCAGCAGTTTTTCTAGGAACTATGGCTACACCTTC. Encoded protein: CASSFSRNYGYTF.

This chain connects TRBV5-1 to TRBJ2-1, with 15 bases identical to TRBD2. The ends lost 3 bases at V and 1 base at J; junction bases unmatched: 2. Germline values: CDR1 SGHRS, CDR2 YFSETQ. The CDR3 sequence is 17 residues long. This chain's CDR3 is CASSWGTSGGSYNEQFF. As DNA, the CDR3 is TGCGCCAGCAGCTGGGGGACTAGCGGGGGGTCCTACAATGAGCAGTTCTTC.

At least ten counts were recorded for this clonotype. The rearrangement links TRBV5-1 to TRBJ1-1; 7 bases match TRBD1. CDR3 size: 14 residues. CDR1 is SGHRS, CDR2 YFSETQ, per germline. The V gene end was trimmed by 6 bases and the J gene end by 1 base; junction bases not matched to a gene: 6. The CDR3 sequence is CASTLGQTNTEAFF. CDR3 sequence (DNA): TGCGCCAGCACCCTGGGACAGACGAACACTGAAGCTTTCTTT. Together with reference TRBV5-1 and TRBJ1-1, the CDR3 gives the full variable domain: KAGVTQTPRYLIKTRGQQVTLSCSPISGHRSVSWYQQTPGQGLQFLFEYFSETQRNKGNFPGRFSGRQFSNSRSEMNVSTLELGDSALYLCASTLGQTNTEAFFGQGTRLTVV.

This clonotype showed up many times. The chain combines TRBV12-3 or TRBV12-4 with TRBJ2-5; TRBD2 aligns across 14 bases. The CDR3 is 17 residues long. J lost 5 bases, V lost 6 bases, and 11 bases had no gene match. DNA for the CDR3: TGTGCCAGCAGCCAACGGACTAGCGGGAGGTCGGGTGAGACCCAGTACTTC. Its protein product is CASSQRTSGRSGETQYF.

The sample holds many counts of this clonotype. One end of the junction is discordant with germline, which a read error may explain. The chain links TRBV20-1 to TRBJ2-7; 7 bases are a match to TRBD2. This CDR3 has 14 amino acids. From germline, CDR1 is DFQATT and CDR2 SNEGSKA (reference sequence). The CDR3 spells CSARVREGPYEQYF. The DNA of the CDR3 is TGCAGCGCTAGAGTAAGGGAGGGTCCCTACGAGCAGTACTTC.